This T cell receptor beta chain was identified during a study of T-cell reconstitution after alpha-beta-depleted transplantation in children. Preparation of the TCRbeta library used unique molecular identifiers. Each CDR3 protein is one row after TCRdb ran MiXCR on the PCR reads. The sample comprises 100,000 to 120,000 distinct CDR3 sequences, approximately 10% of which are singletons, and 8% rests with the top ten. This clonotype was counted many times. The input for sequencing was PBMCs from the stem cell graft donor, taken from the stem cell graft. The sequence derives from a human donor who donated a stem cell graft to a child with acute lymphoblastic leukemia.

CDR3 bases: TGTGCCATCCCCGGCGCGTCGGGGTTGGTCTACGAGCAGTACTTC. As protein: CAIPGASGLVYEQYF. The chain links TRBV6-5 to TRBJ2-7, with D perhaps TRBD2 (5 bases). CDR3 length: 15 amino acids. Germline lookup yields CDR1 MNHEY and CDR2 SVGAGI. The V and J ends lost 10 bases and 3 bases respectively, with 22 bases between them.